This T cell receptor (beta chain) is from a study of blood T cell repertoires in COVID-19. The germline CDR1 and CDR2 sequences are LGHNT and FRNRAP. J lost 1 base, V lost 4 bases, and 10 bases had no gene match. This CDR3 is built from 16 residues. Sequenced by immunoSEQ multiplex PCR; TCRdb stores in-frame clones only, minus some. The table has 250,000 to 350,000 clones, 80% to 90% seen once. The chain couples TRBV12-5 to TRBJ2-7, with 7 bases aligning to TRBD1. The receptor's source is a woman under 30 who had recovered from COVID-19. The material sequenced was PBMCs or T cells enriched from blood (not recorded which). The CDR3 is CASGYTAGQASYEQYF. The CDR3 DNA reads as TGTGCTAGTGGTTACACGGCCGGACAGGCTTCCTACGAGCAGTACTTC.